These 29 T cell receptor beta chains were all obtained from the same sample, sequenced in a study of cytomegalovirus exposure and HLA in healthy donors. Sequencing used immunoSEQ multiplex PCR; TCRdb keeps in-frame clones, though not all of them. Of around 140,000 clones listed, approximately 86% are singletons. Sequencing input: PBMCs. Receptors originate from a man aged 18-30 years in good health and CMV-seropositive.

The rearrangement uses TRBV5-4 and TRBJ2-3, with TRBD2 matching 9 bases. CDR1 SGHNT and CDR2 YYREEE come from the germline V gene (reference sequence). The CDR3 consists of 15 residues. Unmatched junction bases numbered 7, after V lost 3 bases and J lost 5 bases. The CDR3 region has the DNA TGTGCCAGCAGCTACGAAGCGGGGGGAAGAGATACGCAGTATTTT. Residues: CASSYEAGGRDTQYF.

V gene TRBV28 combines with J gene TRBJ2-1; 9 nucleotides line up with TRBD2. This CDR3 contains 16 residues. CDR1 and CDR2 from the germline V gene are MDHEN and SYDVKM. V lost 5 bases to trimming and J lost 3 bases; unmatched junction nucleotides: 8. For the CDR3, the DNA is TGTGCCAGCAGTCCCGTAGCGGGGGAACTCTACAATGAGCAGTTCTTC. Protein: CASSPVAGELYNEQFF.

CDR3 sequence (DNA): TGTGCCAGCAGCTCACAGATTGTGAACACTGAAGCTTTCTTT. The encoded protein is CASSSQIVNTEAFF. The chain links TRBV9 to TRBJ1-1; no clear D. The CDR3 runs to 14 residues. Germline V gene lookup returns CDR1 SGDLS and CDR2 YYNGEE. Trimming removed 4 bases from V and 0 bases from J, with 10 bases in between.

This chain uses TRBV14 with TRBJ2-7; TRBD2 matches 9 bases. CDR3 size: 15 residues. Germline-derived CDR1 and CDR2 are SGHDN and FVKESK. Trimming at V came to 4 bases and at J to 4 bases, leaving 8 bases not matched to a gene. The CDR3 loop is CASSLGREGRYEQYF. DNA for the CDR3: TGTGCCAGCAGCCTGGGGCGGGAGGGCCGGTACGAGCAGTACTTC.

The genes are TRBV30 and TRBJ2-1; D is undetermined. V gave up 4 bases and J gave up 0 bases, with 10 bases separating them. Looked up from germline, CDR1 is GTSNPN and CDR2 is SVGIG (reference sequence). This CDR3 has 14 amino acids. CDR3: CAWMYSNSYNEQFF. The CDR3 DNA is TGTGCCTGGATGTATTCTAACTCCTACAATGAGCAGTTCTTC.

This clone was detected a few times. The chain recombines TRBV18 with TRBJ1-2; 9 bases fit TRBD1. The germline V gene has CDR1 KGHSH and CDR2 LQKENI. Unmatched junction bases numbered 3, after V lost 1 base and J lost 6 bases. CDR3 size: 14 residues. The CDR3 DNA sequence: TGTGCCAGCTCACCACTCTGGACAGGGGATGGCTACACCTTC. Protein: CASSPLWTGDGYTF.

The rearrangement links TRBV29-1 to TRBJ2-3; TRBD1 is a possible D gene (6 bases). Germline CDR1 reads SQVTM; CDR2 reads ANQGSEA. The CDR3 loop spans 14 amino acids. V lost 5 bases and J 4 bases, leaving 16 bases between the germline ends. The DNA for the CDR3 is TGCAGCGTTATGGGACACGGGCGTGCAGATACGCAGTATTTT. Its protein is CSVMGHGRADTQYF.

CDR3 coding DNA: TGTGCCAGCAGCTTGGACCGGGGGACCTACGAGCAGTACTTC. The encoded protein is CASSLDRGTYEQYF. The V and J genes are TRBV5-6 and TRBJ2-7, with D tentatively TRBD2 (6 bases). CDR1 and CDR2 (germline): SGHDT, YYEEEE. Trimming took off 0 bases at V and 2 bases at J, with 9 bases between the two ends. The CDR3 totals 14 residues.

The V call is TRBV15, the J call TRBJ2-7; the D gene is possibly TRBD2 (7 bases). V was cut by 5 bases and J by 6 bases, with 11 bases left in between. The CDR3 has 12 amino acids. Germline V gene lookup returns CDR1 LNHNV and CDR2 YYDKDF (reference sequence). The CDR3 sequence is CATSAGGLEQYF. The DNA for the CDR3 is TGTGCCACCAGCGCCGGGGGGCTCGAGCAGTACTTC.

The chain carries TRBV25-1 and TRBJ1-2, with D maybe TRBD1 (5 bases). Looked up from germline, CDR1 is MGHDK and CDR2 is SYGVNS. The CDR3 consists of 13 residues. Trimming removed 4 bases at V and 5 bases at J, with 11 bases between. The CDR3 protein is CASSASTGYGYTF. The CDR3, as DNA: TGTGCCAGCAGTGCCTCCACAGGTTATGGCTACACCTTC.

This clone was seen a single time. The genes are TRBV30 and TRBJ2-5; D is ambiguous. The V and J ends lost 0 bases and 6 bases respectively, with 11 bases between them. Per the germline V gene, CDR1 is GTSNPN and CDR2 is SVGIG (reference sequence). The CDR3 consists of 13 residues. The CDR3, as DNA: TGTGCCTGGAGTGTAGGCGGTTTGCAGACCCAGTACTTC. Encoded protein: CAWSVGGLQTQYF.

This rearrangement joins TRBV4-1 to TRBJ2-2, with TRBD2 matching over 7 bases. Germline-derived CDR1 and CDR2 are MGHRA and YSYEKL. V dropped 3 bases and J dropped 13; count of bases not matched to a gene: 14. The CDR3 runs 15 residues. The CDR3 region is CASSQVEGEGQVLFF. Here the CDR3 DNA reads TGCGCCAGCAGCCAGGTAGAAGGGGAGGGCCAGGTGCTGTTTTTT.

The chain couples TRBV30 to TRBJ2-7, with TRBD1 identical over 9 bases. The CDR3 totals 15 residues. Germline CDR1 is GTSNPN and CDR2 is SVGIG (reference sequence). V lost 2 bases to trimming and J lost 5 bases; unmatched junction nucleotides: 10. As DNA, the CDR3 is TGTGCCTGGAGTATCGGGACAGGGATTTACCACGAGCAGTACTTC. This codes for CAWSIGTGIYHEQYF.

This chain uses TRBV9 with TRBJ2-7; TRBD2 might be the D (6 bases). The CDR3 contains 15 residues. V lost 0 bases to trimming and J lost 1 base, with 11 bases between them. Germline assignment: CDR1 SGDLS and CDR2 YYNGEE. The CDR3 protein is CASSVDWGLSYEQYF. The CDR3 bases are TGTGCCAGCAGCGTAGACTGGGGACTTTCCTACGAGCAGTACTTC.

The V call is TRBV6-5, the J call TRBJ2-5, with TRBD1 as a possible D gene (6 bases). V was trimmed by 3 bases and J by 4 bases, leaving 18 bases between them. CDR3 length: 16 residues. Germline CDR1 and CDR2: MNHEY and SVGAGI. In nucleotides, the CDR3 is TGTGCCAGCAGTTATCTGGGGGCACGGTGGGGAGAGACCCAGTACTTC. It specifies CASSYLGARWGETQYF.

The CDR3, as DNA: TGTGCCAGCAGCTTAGGGACAGGGGGGAGAAACACCATATATTTT. Its translation: CASSLGTGGRNTIYF. The V and J genes are TRBV7-6 and TRBJ1-3, with 10 bases lining up with TRBD1. Germline CDR1 and CDR2: SGHVS and FNYEAQ. After removal of 1 base from V and 5 bases from J, the junction contained 2 bases not matched to a gene. The length of the CDR3 is 15 residues.

This chain uses TRBV30 with TRBJ1-5; TRBD1 is a possible D gene (5 bases). CDR3 length: 15 residues. The germline V gene encodes CDR1 GTSNPN and CDR2 SVGIG (reference sequence). Trimming removed 0 bases from V and 6 bases from J, with 15 bases in between. CDR3 in DNA: TGTGCCTGGAGTGTGGGAAGCGGGGACGGTCAGCCCCAGCATTTT. Translated, it gives CAWSVGSGDGQPQHF. Full variable domain (rest looked up from reference TRBV30 and TRBJ1-5): SQTIHQWPATLVQPVGSPLSLECTVEGTSNPNLYWYRQAAGRGLQLLFYSVGIGQISSEVPQNLSASRPQDRQFILSSKKLLLSDSGFYLCAWSVGSGDGQPQHFGDGTRLSIL.

This clone was counted between two and nine times. The rearrangement joins TRBV5-1 to TRBJ1-1; 9 bases line up with TRBD1. Per germline, CDR1 SGHRS and CDR2 YFSETQ. The CDR3 spans 16 residues. Trimming removed 5 bases from V and 0 bases from J; junction bases left unmatched: 8. The CDR3 loop is CASSLQGAAMNTEAFF. CDR3 DNA: TGCGCCAGCAGTCTACAGGGGGCCGCGATGAACACTGAAGCTTTCTTT.

The chain couples TRBV6-5 to TRBJ1-1; D unresolved. The CDR3 spans 12 residues. The V end was cut by 2 bases, the J end by 8 bases, with 9 bases between. Germline V gene sequence: CDR1 MNHEY, CDR2 SVGAGI. The CDR3 DNA reads as TGTGCCAGCAGTTACGGCTCCGAAGAAGCTTTCTTT. Translation gives CASSYGSEEAFF.

The rearrangement joins TRBV28 to TRBJ1-2; TRBD1 matches 8 bases. The CDR3 covers 15 residues. V lost 5 bases to trimming and J lost 3 bases; unmatched junction nucleotides: 8. CDR1 and CDR2 from the germline V gene are MDHEN and SYDVKM. Here the CDR3 DNA reads TGTGCCAGCAGTCCGACAGGGGCATTCCACTATGGCTACACCTTC. It codes for CASSPTGAFHYGYTF.

The chain uses TRBV5-1 and TRBJ1-5; maybe TRBD1 (5 bases). CDR1 and CDR2 from the germline V gene are SGHRS and YFSETQ. The CDR3 length is 18 residues. V lost 4 bases and J lost 0, with 20 bases in between. The CDR3 region has the DNA TGCGCCAGCAGCCCCGGCGACCCAGGGTCGGGTAGCAATCAGCCCCAGCATTTT. This gives the protein CASSPGDPGSGSNQPQHF.

The chain is built from TRBV19 and TRBJ2-1; 8 bases match TRBD1. J lost 5 bases, V lost 8 bases, and 14 bases had no gene match. The CDR3 spans 16 residues. Germline-derived CDR1 and CDR2 are LNHDA and SQIVND (reference sequence). The CDR3 protein is CASSAISDRVNNEQFF. The CDR3 coding sequence is TGTGCCAGTTCAGCGATTTCGGACAGGGTTAACAATGAGCAGTTCTTC.

The chain links TRBV11-3 to TRBJ2-1; the match to TRBD2 covers 7 bases. Trimming at V came to 5 bases and at J to 4 bases, leaving 2 bases not matched to a gene. Germline V gene sequence: CDR1 SGHNT, CDR2 YENEEA. CDR3 length equals 13 residues. The CDR3 coding sequence is TGTGCCAGCAGCCCGGGGGGATACAATGAGCAGTTCTTC. Translated, it gives CASSPGGYNEQFF.

V and J are TRBV19 and TRBJ1-1; TRBD1 might be the D (5 bases). Between the trimmed V and J ends, which lost 8 bases and 1 base, there was a span of 8 bases. Germline V gene lookup returns CDR1 LNHDA and CDR2 SQIVND (reference sequence). The CDR3 runs to 12 residues. This CDR3 reads CASRDWNTEAFF. In DNA form, the CDR3 reads TGTGCCAGTCGGGACTGGAACACTGAAGCTTTCTTT.

Only one count was recorded for this clone. V usage is TRBV10-1 and J usage is TRBJ1-1; D is unresolved. In germline, CDR1 is WNHNN, CDR2 SYGVQD (reference sequence). V shed 0 bases and J shed 0 bases, with 5 bases lying between them. The length of the CDR3 is 14 residues. The CDR3 DNA reads TGCGCCAGCAGTGAGTCACAGTTGAACACTGAAGCTTTCTTT. This encodes CASSESQLNTEAFF.

This chain links TRBV4-1 with TRBJ2-2; the D gene is possibly TRBD1 (6 bases). The V and J ends lost 5 bases and 3 bases respectively, with 13 bases between them. Germline V gene data show CDR1 as MGHRA and CDR2 as YSYEKL. The CDR3 spans 15 residues. The CDR3 coding sequence is TGCGCCAGCAGCGGGGGCAGGGGAGACACCGGGGAGCTGTTTTTT. Amino acid sequence: CASSGGRGDTGELFF.

The chain has TRBV18 and TRBJ2-3, with D unresolved. CDR3 length: 14 residues. The V gene's germline CDR1 is KGHSH and CDR2 LQKENI. The V gene lost 3 bases and the J gene lost 0 bases, with 7 bases spanning the gap. The CDR3 loop is CASSPKTSTDTQYF. In DNA form, the CDR3 reads TGTGCCAGCTCACCGAAGACAAGCACAGATACGCAGTATTTT.

The chain couples TRBV9 to TRBJ2-7; D call uncertain. The V gene's germline CDR1 is SGDLS and CDR2 YYNGEE. The V end lost 1 base, the J end lost 6 bases, and 11 bases lay between the germline ends. The CDR3 consists of 13 residues. CDR3 in amino acids: CASSVCEKCEQYF. CDR3 nucleotides: TGTGCCAGCAGCGTATGTGAGAAGTGCGAGCAGTACTTC.

The rearrangement uses TRBV2 and TRBJ1-3; no firm D call. CDR3 length: 13 residues. V lost 3 bases, J lost 4 bases, and 7 bases lay in between. Germline V lookup: CDR1 SNHLY, CDR2 FYNNEI. The CDR3 loop reads CASSDFSGNTIYF. DNA for the CDR3: TGTGCCAGCAGTGATTTTTCGGGAAACACCATATATTTT.